This is a list of T cell receptor beta chains from one sample in a study of technical replicates of blood from several donors. Sequencing was performed with immunoSEQ multiplex PCR; in TCRdb, only in-frame clones are kept and a portion is missing. The table has around 81,000 clones, around 95% seen once; the top ten hold around 0.37%. The sequencing input was T cells isolated from PBMCs. The receptors stem from a human donor in good health. CDR3s include the opening cysteine and the closing phenylalanine or tryptophan. D genes are given only for firm matches. The listing skips clone size in some rows; elsewhere it reads once, few, many or a size class.

13	TRBV6-5	NA	TRBD1	TRBJ1-5	CASSYRGPQPQHF	TGTGCCAGCAGTTATAGGGGGCCTCAGCCCCAGCATTTT
15	TRBV7-9	NA	NA	TRBJ1-4	CASSVGGATNEKLFF	TGTGCCAGCAGCGTCGGCGGGGCAACTAATGAAAAACTGTTTTTT
14	TRBV19	NA	TRBD2	TRBJ2-7	CASSIAGLAYEQYF	TGTGCCAGTAGTATAGCGGGACTAGCCTACGAGCAGTACTTC
14	TRBV5-1	NA	TRBD1	TRBJ1-1	CASRLGQGSTEAFF	TGCGCCAGCAGATTGGGACAGGGGAGCACTGAAGCTTTCTTT
14	TRBV2	NA	NA	TRBJ1-5	CASSEARGSQPQHF	TGTGCCAGCAGTGAAGCACGGGGGAGTCAGCCCCAGCATTTT
14	TRBV4-1	NA	TRBD1	TRBJ1-4	CASSQVGGNEKLFF	TGCGCCAGCAGCCAAGTAGGGGGCAATGAAAAACTGTTTTTT
11	TRBV27	NA	NA	TRBJ2-7	CASSIGREQYF	TGTGCCAGCAGTATAGGGAGGGAGCAGTACTTC
14	TRBV6-5	NA	TRBD2	TRBJ2-7	CASSSWTSSYEQYF	TGTGCCAGCAGTTCTTGGACTAGCTCCTACGAGCAGTACTTC
16	TRBV21-1	NA	NA	TRBJ1-5	CASSKGARDNNQPQHF	TGTGCCAGCAGCAAAGGTGCCCGGGACAACAATCAGCCCCAGCATTTT
14	TRBV5-4	NA	NA	TRBJ1-2	CASSLGSGGYGYTF	TGTGCCAGCAGCTTGGGTTCGGGGGGCTATGGCTACACCTTC
19	TRBV7-9	NA	TRBD1	TRBJ1-5	CASSLVGTGGPGSNQPQHF	TGTGCCAGCAGCTTAGTAGGGACAGGGGGTCCCGGTAGCAATCAGCCCCAGCATTTT
16	TRBV18	NA	TRBD2	TRBJ2-1	CASSPQGLAGVNEQFF	TGTGCCAGCTCACCACAGGGACTAGCGGGAGTGAATGAGCAGTTCTTC
12	TRBV6-5	NA	NA	TRBJ2-1	CASSYLSGEQFF	TGTGCCAGCAGTTACCTCTCGGGTGAGCAGTTCTTC
17	TRBV28	NA	NA	TRBJ1-1	CASSLSLKSRKHTEAFF	TGTGCCAGCAGTTTATCCTTGAAGAGCCGAAAGCACACTGAAGCTTTCTTT
15	TRBV9	NA	TRBD1	TRBJ2-7	CASSVGDSFSYEQYF	TGTGCCAGCAGCGTAGGGGACAGTTTCTCCTACGAGCAGTACTTC
15	TRBV30	NA	NA	TRBJ1-4	CAWKNTGWATYKLFF	TGTGCCTGGAAAAATACAGGGTGGGCAACTTACAAACTGTTTTTT
16	TRBV7-2	once	TRBD2	TRBJ2-2	CASSAASGRTTGELFF	TGTGCCAGCAGCGCTGCTAGCGGGAGGACCACCGGGGAGCTGTTTTTT
16	TRBV6-4	NA	TRBD1	TRBJ1-5	CASSDRRTGNNQPQHF	TGTGCCAGCAGTGACCGACGGACAGGGAACAATCAGCCCCAGCATTTT
15	TRBV7-9	NA	TRBD1	TRBJ1-2	CASSLAIGTGWGYTF	TGTGCCAGCAGCTTAGCGATCGGGACAGGGTGGGGCTACACCTTC
17	TRBV7-9	NA	TRBD2	TRBJ2-7	CASSLVSGGRADYEQYF	TGTGCCAGCAGCTTAGTATCGGGCGGGAGGGCCGACTACGAGCAGTACTTC
16	TRBV30	NA	TRBD2	TRBJ2-5	CAWKTGTSGRAETQYF	TGTGCCTGGAAAACCGGGACTAGCGGGAGGGCCGAGACCCAGTACTTC
13	TRBV9	once	NA	TRBJ2-3	CASSVSLPDTQYF	TGTGCCAGCAGCGTATCACTCCCAGATACGCAGTATTTT
16	TRBV5-8	NA	TRBD2	TRBJ2-5	CASSFGLAGGPETQYF	TGTGCCAGCAGCTTCGGACTAGCGGGAGGGCCGGAGACCCAGTACTTC
20	TRBV2	NA	TRBD1	TRBJ1-3	CASSGRVDRVLSRLGNTIYF	TGTGCCAGCAGTGGTCGGGTGGACAGGGTTCTCTCCCGTCTCGGAAACACCATATATTTT
15	TRBV30	NA	TRBD2	TRBJ2-3	CAWSVLAGEADTQYF	TGTGCCTGGAGTGTACTAGCGGGAGAGGCAGATACGCAGTATTTT
11	TRBV2	NA	NA	TRBJ2-1	CASVIYNEQFF	TGTGCCAGCGTAATATACAATGAGCAGTTCTTC
14	TRBV4-3	NA	NA	TRBJ1-1	CASSRSRLLNEAFF	TGCGCCAGCAGCCGGTCGAGGCTTTTAAATGAAGCTTTCTTT
13	TRBV9	NA	NA	TRBJ2-1	CASSVEAINEQFF	TGTGCCAGCAGCGTAGAAGCAATCAATGAGCAGTTCTTC
16	TRBV5-5	NA	NA	TRBJ1-3	CASSLAWGSSGNTIYF	TGTGCCAGCAGCTTGGCCTGGGGCTCCTCTGGAAACACCATATATTTT
13	TRBV2	NA	TRBD1	TRBJ1-2	CASRDRAPYGYTF	TGTGCCAGCAGGGACAGGGCTCCCTATGGCTACACCTTC
16	TRBV5-1	once	TRBD2	TRBJ2-1	CASSSSGRPNYNEQFF	TGCGCCAGCAGCTCTAGCGGGAGGCCAAACTACAATGAGCAGTTCTTC
13	TRBV10-2	NA	NA	TRBJ2-1	CASGLSSYNEQFF	TGCGCCAGCGGGCTGAGCTCCTACAATGAGCAGTTCTTC
14	TRBV7-9	NA	TRBD1	TRBJ2-3	CASSLDRAIDTQYF	TGTGCCAGCAGCCTGGACAGGGCGATAGATACGCAGTATTTT
15	TRBV5-1	NA	NA	TRBJ1-3	CASSLTPVGGNTIYF	TGCGCCAGCAGCTTAACGCCCGTCGGGGGAAACACCATATATTTT
15	TRBV19	once	NA	TRBJ1-1	CASSIVRGGNTEAFF	TGTGCCAGTAGTATAGTTCGGGGGGGGAACACTGAAGCTTTCTTT
13	TRBV2	medium-sized	NA	TRBJ2-1	CASSVTSYNEQFF	TGTGCCAGCAGTGTGACTTCCTACAATGAGCAGTTCTTC
15	TRBV2	NA	NA	TRBJ1-3	CASSEAGGVGNTIYF	TGTGCCAGCAGTGAAGCGGGGGGGGTTGGAAACACCATATATTTT
12	TRBV19	NA	NA	TRBJ1-5	CASQQGGQPQHF	TGTGCCAGCCAACAGGGCGGTCAGCCCCAGCATTTT
15	TRBV19	NA	NA	TRBJ2-6	CASSVTVSGANVLTF	TGTGCCAGTAGTGTCACAGTCTCTGGGGCCAACGTCCTGACTTTC
13	TRBV6-5	NA	NA	TRBJ2-7	CASKSGSFYEQYF	TGTGCCAGCAAAAGCGGGTCTTTCTACGAGCAGTACTTC
11	TRBV20-1	NA	NA	TRBJ2-5	CRVQGGETQYF	TGCAGGGTACAGGGTGGAGAGACCCAGTACTTC
13	TRBV2	NA	NA	TRBJ1-2	CASTQGTIYGYTF	TGTGCCAGCACGCAGGGCACCATCTATGGCTACACCTTC
14	TRBV27	NA	NA	TRBJ1-2	CASSRTRANYGYTF	TGTGCCAGCAGTAGGACAAGAGCTAACTATGGCTACACCTTC
15	TRBV27	once	TRBD2	TRBJ2-1	CASSLSDGRYNEQFF	TGTGCCAGCAGTTTATCCGACGGGAGGTACAATGAGCAGTTCTTC
15	TRBV19	NA	TRBD2	TRBJ2-1	CASSIGTGGFNEQFF	TGTGCCAGTAGTATAGGGACGGGAGGTTTTAATGAGCAGTTCTTC
16	TRBV28	NA	NA	TRBJ2-3	CASSRPGQMIYDTQYF	TGTGCCAGCAGTCGGCCGGGACAAATGATTTACGATACGCAGTATTTT
14	TRBV6-1	once	NA	TRBJ1-1	CASSARGMNTEAFF	TGTGCCAGCAGTGCCAGGGGAATGAACACTGAAGCTTTCTTT
12	TRBV6-5	NA	NA	TRBJ1-1	CASSGRVTEAFF	TGTGCCAGCAGTGGCCGGGTAACTGAAGCTTTCTTT
15	TRBV28	NA	NA	TRBJ1-2	CASSLTGGAQYGYTF	TGTGCCAGCAGTTTAACGGGGGGCGCTCAGTATGGCTACACCTTC